The sequence of this T cell receptor beta chain was determined in a study of brain metastases from non-small cell lung cancer. The study's findings and limits: TCR repertoires overlapped largely between brain metastases and matched primaries. Fewer infiltrating T cells were found in brain metastases than primaries.

TCRdb keeps only in-frame clones here, not all; method: immunoSEQ multiplex PCR. The table shows about 4,200 clones, with roughly 88% occurring only once. Germline V gene lookup returns CDR1 MDHEN and CDR2 SYDVKM. V was clipped by 4 bases and J by 2 bases, with 3 bases between them. This CDR3 is 11 amino acids long. This clone came up a few times. What it binds is not known. The gene calls are TRBV28 and TRBJ2-7, with unresolved D. The TCR originated in a donor at least 40 years old with non-small cell lung cancer. The source material was primary lung tumor tissue. CDR3 bases: TGTGCCAGCAGTTACACCTACGAGCAGTACTTC. Protein product: CASSYTYEQYF.